Listed below are T cell receptor beta chains from one sample, sequenced in a study of OX40 agonist ivuxolimab in advanced cancers. Method: immunoSEQ multiplex PCR; TCRdb's copy keeps in-frame clones and lacks some. The repertoire holds about 79,000 clones, with 90% as singletons. Here the sequenced sample was CD4+ or CD8+ T cells sorted from blood, taken in a trial of the OX40 agonist ivuxolimab. The receptors stem from an adult with an advanced solid tumor such as melanoma, head and neck, liver or kidney cancer. The CDR3 runs from the conserved cysteine through the conserved F or W. Fields, in order: D gene, V gene, J gene, clone size, CDR3 DNA, CDR3 protein. A D gene is named only where the DNA matches it firmly. Some rows mark clone size as missing; the rest say once, few, many or name a class of expanded clone.

d_call: TRBD2
v_call: TRBV6-6
j_call: TRBJ2-1
clone_size: -
cdr3_nt: TGTGCCAGCAGTTACGATATGGCGGGGGGACGGGAGCAGTTCTTC
cdr3_aa: CASSYDMAGGREQFF

d_call: TRBD1
v_call: TRBV6-4
j_call: TRBJ1-1
clone_size: -
cdr3_nt: TGTGCCAGCCGATCATGGACAGGGGGGGAAGCTTTCTTT
cdr3_aa: CASRSWTGGEAFF

d_call: -
v_call: TRBV5-1
j_call: TRBJ1-3
clone_size: -
cdr3_nt: TGCGCCAGCAGCTTGGAGGCACGGACTGGAAACACCATATATTTT
cdr3_aa: CASSLEARTGNTIYF

d_call: -
v_call: TRBV5-1
j_call: TRBJ2-4
clone_size: -
cdr3_nt: TGCGCCAGCAGCTTGGACAGTACGCCCGGGGGCAACATTCAGTACTTC
cdr3_aa: CASSLDSTPGGNIQYF

d_call: -
v_call: TRBV4-1
j_call: TRBJ2-3
clone_size: once
cdr3_nt: TGCGCCAGCAGCCGGGGTGGTATCCCAGATACGCAGTATTTT
cdr3_aa: CASSRGGIPDTQYF

d_call: -
v_call: TRBV14
j_call: TRBJ2-1
clone_size: once
cdr3_nt: TGTGCCAGCAGCCGGGACGGAGGGTTTCCATACAATGAGCAGTTCTTC
cdr3_aa: CASSRDGGFPYNEQFF

d_call: -
v_call: TRBV7-9
j_call: TRBJ1-4
clone_size: -
cdr3_nt: TGTGCCAGCAGCTTTGGGAGGATAGGGGCCAGTTCGTCTAATGAAAAACTGTTTTTT
cdr3_aa: CASSFGRIGASSSNEKLFF

d_call: TRBD1
v_call: TRBV5-4
j_call: TRBJ1-2
clone_size: -
cdr3_nt: TGTGCCAGCAGTCGGACAGGGGGCGAGGGCTATGGCTACACCTTC
cdr3_aa: CASSRTGGEGYGYTF

d_call: TRBD2
v_call: TRBV7-9
j_call: TRBJ2-2
clone_size: -
cdr3_nt: TGTGCCAGCAGCATTACAGGACTAGAAACCGGGGAGCTGTTTTTT
cdr3_aa: CASSITGLETGELFF

d_call: -
v_call: TRBV9
j_call: TRBJ1-6
clone_size: -
cdr3_nt: TGTGCCAGCAGCGTAGCTAGGGGGGTCGTGAATTCACCCCTCCACTTT
cdr3_aa: CASSVARGVVNSPLHF

d_call: -
v_call: TRBV18
j_call: TRBJ1-1
clone_size: -
cdr3_nt: TGTGCCAGCTCACCGGGATCATCGAACACTGAAGCTTTCTTT
cdr3_aa: CASSPGSSNTEAFF

d_call: TRBD1
v_call: TRBV7-6
j_call: TRBJ1-3
clone_size: -
cdr3_nt: TGTGCCAGCAGCAGGGACAGGGGGTACTCTGGAAACACCATATATTTT
cdr3_aa: CASSRDRGYSGNTIYF

d_call: -
v_call: TRBV19
j_call: TRBJ1-2
clone_size: -
cdr3_nt: TGTGCCAGTAGTACGACAGCGACCGTTCTCTATGGCTACACCTTC
cdr3_aa: CASSTTATVLYGYTF

d_call: -
v_call: TRBV6-6
j_call: TRBJ1-1
clone_size: -
cdr3_nt: TGTGCCAGCAGTTACATAGACACTGAAGCTTTCTTT
cdr3_aa: CASSYIDTEAFF

d_call: TRBD1
v_call: TRBV11-2
j_call: TRBJ2-7
clone_size: once
cdr3_nt: TGTGCCAGCAGCTCATCACCACAGGGGCCCTACGAGCAGTACTTC
cdr3_aa: CASSSSPQGPYEQYF

d_call: -
v_call: TRBV19
j_call: TRBJ1-5
clone_size: -
cdr3_nt: TGTGCCAGTAATGTGGACCAGTACTACAATCAGCCCCAGCATTTT
cdr3_aa: CASNVDQYYNQPQHF

d_call: -
v_call: TRBV18
j_call: TRBJ2-1
clone_size: -
cdr3_nt: TGTGCCAGCTCACCAAGGCACAATGAGCAGTTCTTC
cdr3_aa: CASSPRHNEQFF

d_call: -
v_call: TRBV4-1
j_call: TRBJ2-5
clone_size: -
cdr3_nt: TGCGCCAGCAGCCTCAAGGGACCAGGGATCGCACCGCAAGAGACCCAGTACTTC
cdr3_aa: CASSLKGPGIAPQETQYF

d_call: TRBD1
v_call: TRBV7-2
j_call: TRBJ2-7
clone_size: -
cdr3_nt: TGTGCCAGCAGCTTAGCTTGGACAGGGTTCCACGAGCAGTACTTC
cdr3_aa: CASSLAWTGFHEQYF

d_call: -
v_call: TRBV12-5
j_call: TRBJ1-5
clone_size: -
cdr3_nt: TGTGCTAGTGGTTTGGTACCTTCGGCCAATCAGCCCCAGCATTTT
cdr3_aa: CASGLVPSANQPQHF